The source of this T cell receptor beta chain is a study of shared clonotypes between healthy human individuals. There are 17 residues in the CDR3. Deletions cut 8 bases from V and 2 bases from J, with 21 bases between. Each cell subset's genomic DNA was divided evenly among several immunoSEQ plates. Here immunoSEQ multiplex PCR was the method, and the copy in TCRdb shows in-frame clones only, minus some. The repertoire holds roughly 2.5 million clones, with just over 90% as singletons. Points on this clone: Its target is not known.

Study observations and caveats: Sequencing depth was expected to affect clonotype sharing among donors. The study drew on few donors, limiting represented genetic and exposure-history diversity. Estimated clonotype richness was generally higher in naive than memory subsets.

The clonotype was recovered from a man younger than 30 in good health. Source material: naive CD4+ T cells sorted from blood. Specified subset: CD45RA+ positively selected. The rearrangement links TRBV6-7 to TRBJ2-2, with D perhaps matching TRBD2 (5 bases). TRBV6-7 is reported as an ORF; its role is uncertain. The CDR3 sequence: CASYTTGNHHNTGELFF. The CDR3 DNA reads as TGTGCCAGCTACACCACGGGGAACCATCATAACACCGGGGAGCTGTTTTTT.